This TCR beta chain was identified during a study of early stage breast cancer tumors. Here immunoSEQ multiplex PCR was the method, and the copy in TCRdb shows in-frame clones only, minus some. The table lists roughly 10,000 clones, 60% to 85% of them singletons. The CDR3 is 13 residues long. The germline gives CDR1 GTSNPN, CDR2 SVGIG (reference sequence). The V end lost 3 bases, the J end lost 4 bases, and 13 bases lay between the germline ends. The V and J genes are TRBV30 and TRBJ2-7; D uncertain. The sample was normal breast tissue next to the tumor. This TCR came from a person aged 40-50 years with breast cancer. The CDR3: CAWSPVEGYEQYF. CDR3 coding DNA: TGTGCCTGGAGCCCGGTGGAAGGTTACGAGCAGTACTTC.